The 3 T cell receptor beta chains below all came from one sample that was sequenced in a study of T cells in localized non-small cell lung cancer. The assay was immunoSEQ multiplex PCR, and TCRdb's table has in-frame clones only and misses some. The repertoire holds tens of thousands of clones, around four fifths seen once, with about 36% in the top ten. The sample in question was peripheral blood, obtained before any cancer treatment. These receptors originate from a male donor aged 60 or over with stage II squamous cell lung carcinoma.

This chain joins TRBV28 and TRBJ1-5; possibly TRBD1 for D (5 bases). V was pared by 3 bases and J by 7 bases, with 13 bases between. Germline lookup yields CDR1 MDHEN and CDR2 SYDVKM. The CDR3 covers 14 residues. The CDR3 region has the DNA TGTGCCAGCAGTTTTGCGGGGGTGGACCAGCCCCAGCATTTT. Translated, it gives CASSFAGVDQPQHF.

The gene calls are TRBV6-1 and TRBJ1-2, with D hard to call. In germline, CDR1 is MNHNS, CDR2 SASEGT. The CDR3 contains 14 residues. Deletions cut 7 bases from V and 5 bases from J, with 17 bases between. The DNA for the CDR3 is TGTGCCAGCACCAAAAGAACATGGAATTATGGCTACACCTTC. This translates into CASTKRTWNYGYTF.

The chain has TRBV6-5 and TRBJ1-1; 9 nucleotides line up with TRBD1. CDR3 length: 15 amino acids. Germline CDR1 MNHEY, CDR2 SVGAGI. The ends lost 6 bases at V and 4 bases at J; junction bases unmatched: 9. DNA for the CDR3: TGTGCCAGCAGACTAACAGGGGGCGCGGGCACTGAAGCTTTCTTT. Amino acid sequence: CASRLTGGAGTEAFF.